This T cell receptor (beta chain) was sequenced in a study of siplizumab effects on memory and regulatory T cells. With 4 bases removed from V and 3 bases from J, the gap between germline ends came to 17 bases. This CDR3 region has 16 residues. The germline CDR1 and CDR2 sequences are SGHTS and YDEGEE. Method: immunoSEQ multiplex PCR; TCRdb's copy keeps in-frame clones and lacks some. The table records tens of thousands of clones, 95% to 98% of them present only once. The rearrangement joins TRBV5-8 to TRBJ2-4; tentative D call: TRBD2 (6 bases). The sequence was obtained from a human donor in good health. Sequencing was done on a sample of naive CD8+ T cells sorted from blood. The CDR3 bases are TGTGCCAGCAGCCTAGGACTAATACCTAGCAAAAACATTCAGTACTTC. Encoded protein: CASSLGLIPSKNIQYF.